One and the same sample provided the 13 T cell receptor beta chains below, sequenced in a study of chemoradiotherapy in HPV16-positive cancers. Repertoires were generated with immunoSEQ multiplex PCR, while TCRdb's copy carries only in-frame clones and drops some. The profile shows about 12,000 clones, over 70% of them singletons. Sampling took place from a patient who underwent chemoradiotherapy. The receptors come from a human donor with HPV-associated anogenital cancer.

The chain has TRBV5-6 and TRBJ2-5; D gene uncertain. Trimming left V 1 base short and J 2 bases short, with 6 bases between. This CDR3 has 13 residues. The germline V gene has CDR1 SGHDT and CDR2 YYEEEE. CDR3 amino acids: CASSLYAQETQYF. The CDR3 DNA is TGTGCCAGCAGCTTGTATGCTCAAGAGACCCAGTACTTC.

The chain combines TRBV9 with TRBJ2-7, with D possibly being TRBD1 (5 bases). Trimming took off 3 bases at V and 2 bases at J, with 6 bases between the two ends. Germline CDR1 and CDR2: SGDLS and YYNGEE. This CDR3 comprises 12 residues. CDR3 in amino acids: CASSADTYEQYF. The CDR3 bases are TGTGCCAGCAGCGCGGACACCTACGAGCAGTACTTC.

This clone occurred a few times. This chain joins TRBV9 and TRBJ1-4; perhaps TRBD1 as D (5 bases). The CDR3 length is 16 residues. Germline CDR1 and CDR2: SGDLS and YYNGEE. The V end lost 0 bases, the J end lost 0 bases, and 9 bases lay between the germline ends. Here the CDR3 reads CASSVETAATNEKLFF. The CDR3 DNA follows: TGTGCCAGCAGCGTAGAGACAGCCGCAACTAATGAAAAACTGTTTTTT.

The genes are TRBV19 and TRBJ2-5; TRBD2 aligns across 8 bases. The CDR3 runs 14 residues. V shed 5 bases and J 7 bases; nucleotides not matched to a gene: 9. CDR1 and CDR2 (germline): LNHDA, SQIVND (reference sequence). The CDR3 protein is CASSELAEFGTQYF. CDR3 DNA sequence: TGTGCCAGTAGTGAACTAGCGGAATTTGGGACCCAGTACTTC.

For the CDR3, the DNA is TGTGCCAGCAGCCAAGCACTAGCGGGAGCCGATACGCAGTATTTT. It encodes CASSQALAGADTQYF. V gene TRBV14 combines with J gene TRBJ2-3; TRBD2 matches 11 bases. This CDR3 has 15 residues. Germline V gene sequence: CDR1 SGHDN, CDR2 FVKESK. Trimming at V came to 1 base and at J to 6 bases, leaving 3 bases not matched to a gene. Filled out from reference TRBV14 and TRBJ2-3, the complete variable domain reads EAGVTQFPSHSVIEKGQTVTLRCDPISGHDNLYWYRRVMGKEIKFLLHFVKESKQDESGMPNNRFLAERTGGTYSTLKVQPAELEDSGVYFCASSQALAGADTQYFGPGTRLTVL.

The gene calls are TRBV5-6 and TRBJ2-1, with D possibly called TRBD1 or TRBD2 (5 bases each). This CDR3 spans 15 amino acids. The V end lost 1 base, the J end lost 4 bases, and 12 bases lay between the germline ends. The germline gives CDR1 SGHDT, CDR2 YYEEEE. In DNA form, the CDR3 reads TGTGCCAGCAGCTTGTTGGGGGTAGGTTACAATGAGCAGTTCTTC. Protein product: CASSLLGVGYNEQFF.

The chain links TRBV6-4 to TRBJ1-1, with no clear D. Per the germline V gene, CDR1 is MRHNA and CDR2 is SNTAGT. Trimming took off 0 bases at V and 1 base at J, with 3 bases between the two ends. There are 13 residues in the CDR3. CDR3 nucleotides: TGTGCCAGCAGTGACTCAGGGAACACTGAAGCTTTCTTT. It codes for CASSDSGNTEAFF.

This chain joins TRBV28 and TRBJ2-1, with 14 bases aligning to TRBD2. Germline trimming cut 4 bases from V and 7 bases from J; bases unmatched to any gene: 15. The CDR3 is 19 amino acids. CDR1 and CDR2 (germline): MDHEN, SYDVKM. In nucleotides, the CDR3 is TGTGCCAGCAGTTCCCTCCTAGGGACTAGCGGGAGAGATCCAAATGAGCAGTTCTTC. Translation gives CASSSLLGTSGRDPNEQFF.

This clone appeared a single time. This chain connects TRBV19 to TRBJ2-4, with 9 nucleotides matching TRBD2. Germline CDR1 reads LNHDA; CDR2 reads SQIVND (reference sequence). The CDR3 consists of 14 residues. V lost 5 bases, J lost 9 bases, and 8 bases stayed unmatched. CDR3 sequence: CASSASLAGSIQYF. The CDR3 DNA sequence: TGTGCCAGTAGTGCCTCTCTAGCGGGAAGCATTCAGTACTTC. The whole variable domain, remainder taken from reference TRBV19 and TRBJ2-4, is DGGITQSPKYLFRKEGQNVTLSCEQNLNHDAMYWYRQDPGQGLRLIYYSQIVNDFQKGDIAEGYSVSREKKESFPLTVTSAQKNPTAFYLCASSASLAGSIQYFGAGTRLSVL.

This clone was seen a single time. The rearrangement links TRBV4-3 to TRBJ2-1; D unresolved. This CDR3 region has 15 residues. Trimming cost V 0 bases and J 3 bases, with 9 bases left between them. Germline CDR1 reads LGHNA; CDR2 reads YSLEER. Written as DNA, the CDR3 is TGCGCCAGCAGCCAAGATAATATAGACTACAATGAGCAGTTCTTC. Protein product: CASSQDNIDYNEQFF.

The chain combines TRBV4-1 with TRBJ2-3; D not resolved. The CDR3 length is 11 residues. CDR1 and CDR2 from the germline V gene are MGHRA and YSYEKL. With 0 bases removed from V and 12 bases from J, the gap between germline ends came to 7 bases. Here the CDR3 reads CASSQDGPQYF. CDR3 in DNA: TGCGCCAGCAGCCAAGATGGGCCTCAGTATTTT.

The chain combines TRBV6-1 with TRBJ2-7, with 8 bases fitting TRBD1. The germline V gene has CDR1 MNHNS and CDR2 SASEGT. The length of the CDR3 is 15 residues. V shed 3 bases, J shed 5 bases, and the junction held 9 bases outside the gene matches. DNA of the CDR3: TGTGCCAGCAGTGATAGGGCAGGGGGCAGCCACGAGCAGTACTTC. It is translated as CASSDRAGGSHEQYF.

V is TRBV10-3 and J is TRBJ2-2; 14 nucleotides align to TRBD2. V was clipped by 10 bases and J by 6 bases; unmatched bases: 4. Germline values: CDR1 ENHRY, CDR2 SYGVKD. CDR3 size: 14 residues. CDR3: CATGTSGSSGELFF. Written as DNA, the CDR3 is TGTGCCACCGGGACTAGCGGGAGCTCCGGGGAGCTGTTTTTT.